One sample yielded the 29 T cell receptor beta chains listed below, sequenced in a study of T cell responses to AZD1222 COVID-19 vaccine. Sequencing was performed with immunoSEQ multiplex PCR; in TCRdb, only in-frame clones are kept and a portion is missing. The sample lists under 150,000 clones; roughly 88% were seen once. Sequenced material: peripheral blood, taken 28 days after the second AZD1222 dose. The receptor source for this set is an adult who received the AZD1222 COVID-19 vaccine.

This chain joins TRBV4-2 and TRBJ2-1; no clear D gene. This CDR3 spans 13 amino acids. Looked up from germline, CDR1 is LGHNA and CDR2 is YNFKEQ. The ends were cut back, 2 bases at V and 7 bases at J, with 9 bases in the middle. The DNA of the CDR3 is TGTGCCAGCAGCCAACGTCCGAGAAATGAGCAGTTCTTC. The encoded protein is CASSQRPRNEQFF.

The chain uses TRBV30 and TRBJ2-3; D gene uncertain. V was pared by 3 bases and J by 4 bases, with 14 bases between. Germline assignment: CDR1 GTSNPN and CDR2 SVGIG (reference sequence). CDR3 length: 14 amino acids. The CDR3 loop is CAWRSAKPPDTQYF. CDR3 nucleotide sequence: TGTGCCTGGAGATCAGCGAAACCCCCAGATACGCAGTATTTT.

This clone occurred a few times. CDR3 sequence reads: CASTNRRGHTEAFF. The CDR3 nucleotides read TGTGCCAGCACCAATCGCAGGGGCCACACTGAAGCTTTCTTT. This chain connects TRBV6-5 to TRBJ1-1, with D perhaps TRBD1 (6 bases). Looked up from germline, CDR1 is MNHEY and CDR2 is SVGAGI. The CDR3 consists of 14 residues. V was clipped by 7 bases and J by 3 bases, with 15 bases between them.

In DNA, the CDR3 is TGTGCCTGCCAAACAGGGGGAAGTAATTCACCCCTCCACTTT. It encodes CACQTGGSNSPLHF. V is TRBV30 and J is TRBJ1-6, with 8 bases that match TRBD1. The germline V gene encodes CDR1 GTSNPN and CDR2 SVGIG (reference sequence). The junction had 7 bases not matched to a gene; V was cut back by 6 bases and J by 6 bases. The CDR3 spans 14 residues.

This chain connects TRBV20-1 to TRBJ1-1; D gene uncertain. The CDR3 covers 12 residues. V shed 3 bases and J shed 2 bases, with 7 bases lying between them. Per germline, CDR1 DFQATT and CDR2 SNEGSKA (reference sequence). In DNA form, the CDR3 reads TGCAGTGCTAGTACAACTAACACTGAAGCTTTCTTT. Protein sequence: CSASTTNTEAFF.

The V and J genes are TRBV5-6 and TRBJ2-3; no clear D gene. The germline V gene encodes CDR1 SGHDT and CDR2 YYEEEE. V was clipped by 0 bases and J by 1 base, with 12 bases between them. The CDR3 is 16 residues long. The CDR3 DNA reads as TGTGCCAGCAGCTTGGTACCCGCGGTGGGCACAGATACGCAGTATTTT. Its protein product is CASSLVPAVGTDTQYF.

The chain combines TRBV19 with TRBJ1-3; D possibly corresponds to TRBD1 (6 bases). Germline CDR1 LNHDA, CDR2 SQIVND (reference sequence). There are 16 residues in the CDR3. V was trimmed by 5 bases and J by 2 bases, leaving 16 bases between them. The CDR3 DNA is TGTGCCAGTAGTCGCGACAGGCGGCGCCCTGGAAACACCATATATTTT. Its protein product is CASSRDRRRPGNTIYF. The full variable domain, in which reference TRBV19 and TRBJ1-3 provide the parts outside the CDR3, is DGGITQSPKYLFRKEGQNVTLSCEQNLNHDAMYWYRQDPGQGLRLIYYSQIVNDFQKGDIAEGYSVSREKKESFPLTVTSAQKNPTAFYLCASSRDRRRPGNTIYFGEGSWLTVV.

The CDR3 DNA is TGTGCCAGCAGCAAAGTTGGGGGGACTCCACCTTTATCAAACTCCTACGAGCAGTACGTC. Amino acids: CASSKVGGTPPLSNSYEQYV. V gene TRBV21-1 combines with J gene TRBJ2-7; the DNA was not compared with TRBD2, the D call given in the table. TRBV21-1 is flagged as a pseudogene. The CDR3 runs 20 residues.

The V call is TRBV4-2, the J call TRBJ2-1; 9 bases match TRBD2. Germline values: CDR1 LGHNA, CDR2 YNFKEQ. The ends lost 0 bases at V and 5 bases at J; junction bases unmatched: 8. CDR3 length equals 17 residues. The CDR3 sequence: CASSQDLQLAGHNEQFF. CDR3 coding DNA: TGTGCCAGCAGCCAAGATCTTCAGCTAGCGGGACACAATGAGCAGTTCTTC.

The rearrangement joins TRBV9 to TRBJ2-1; D is undetermined. Germline V gives CDR1 SGDLS, CDR2 YYNGEE. The CDR3 consists of 17 residues. V lost 0 bases and J lost 6, with 19 bases in between. The CDR3 region has the DNA TGTGCCAGCAGCGTAGACCCCCGCGGCCGGTGGTTCAATGAGCAGTTCTTC. This codes for CASSVDPRGRWFNEQFF.

The gene calls are TRBV29-1 and TRBJ1-4; 9 bases line up with TRBD1. This CDR3 has 14 residues. J was trimmed by 7 bases and V by 6 bases; bases with no gene match: 9. Germline V gene sequence: CDR1 SQVTM, CDR2 ANQGSEA. The CDR3 DNA reads as TGCAGCGTCGGACAGGGGATAGGAGGTGAAAAACTGTTTTTT. This gives the protein CSVGQGIGGEKLFF.

The chain carries TRBV7-6 and TRBJ2-1; TRBD2 agrees at 10 bases. The CDR3 is 16 amino acids. V shed 5 bases and J 4 bases; nucleotides not matched to a gene: 8. Germline values: CDR1 SGHVS, CDR2 FNYEAQ. CDR3 loop: CASSKSVAGGYNEQFF. CDR3 nucleotide sequence: TGTGCCAGCAGCAAATCCGTAGCGGGAGGTTACAATGAGCAGTTCTTC.

The chain combines TRBV11-2 with TRBJ2-1, with 11 positions matching TRBD1. CDR1 is SGHAT, CDR2 FQNNGV, per germline. Trimming at V came to 3 bases and at J to 7 bases, leaving 2 bases not matched to a gene. The CDR3 runs to 14 residues. CDR3 DNA: TGTGCCAGCAGCTTGGACAGGGGGCAGAATGAGCAGTTCTTC. Its protein is CASSLDRGQNEQFF.

This clone has only one observation. The V gene is TRBV3-1 (or the pseudogene TRBV3-2), the J gene TRBJ1-1; 11 bases agree with TRBD1. CDR1 is LGHDT, CDR2 YNNKEL, per germline (reference sequence). This CDR3 comprises 17 residues. With 2 bases clipped from V and 1 base from J, the junction kept 6 bases outside the gene matches. The DNA of the CDR3 is TGTGCCAGCAGCCAAAGGACAGGGGGCCTAGGGAACACTGAAGCTTTCTTT. Residues: CASSQRTGGLGNTEAFF.

The chain recombines TRBV5-5 with TRBJ2-7; the match to TRBD1 covers 7 bases. The CDR3 loop spans 13 amino acids. Germline V gene sequence: CDR1 SGHKS, CDR2 YYEKEE (reference sequence). V gave up 1 base and J gave up 2 bases; unmatched junction bases: 0. DNA for the CDR3: TGTGCCAGCAGCTTGACAGGGGCCTACGAGCAGTACTTC. This codes for CASSLTGAYEQYF.

The chain carries TRBV6-2 or TRBV6-3 and TRBJ2-7; D gene ambiguous. The CDR3 runs to 14 residues. V lost 2 bases to trimming and J lost 0 bases, with 8 bases between them. Germline V gene lookup returns CDR1 MNHEY and CDR2 SVGEGT. The CDR3 nucleotides read TGTGCCAGCAGTTACAAGGCTTCCTCCTACGAGCAGTACTTC. It encodes CASSYKASSYEQYF.

The genes are TRBV7-9 and TRBJ2-3; no firm D call. The CDR3 consists of 13 residues. Trimming stripped 6 bases from V and 2 bases from J, with 9 bases between. CDR1 SEHNR and CDR2 FQNEAQ come from the germline V gene (reference sequence). The CDR3 protein is CASRWTLTDTQYF. CDR3 DNA sequence: TGTGCCAGCAGATGGACCCTCACAGATACGCAGTATTTT.

The rearrangement links TRBV9 to TRBJ1-6, with no clear D. Trimming stripped 4 bases from V and 5 bases from J, with 10 bases between. This CDR3 contains 14 residues. Germline V lookup: CDR1 SGDLS, CDR2 YYNGEE. This CDR3 is CASSFRDNNSPLHF. In nucleotides, the CDR3 is TGTGCCAGCAGCTTTAGAGATAATAATTCACCCCTCCACTTT.

This sequence joins TRBV24-1 and TRBJ2-3; 8 bases line up with TRBD2. The CDR3 covers 13 residues. Germline CDR1 reads KGHDR; CDR2 reads SFDVKD. V lost 8 bases, J lost 4 bases, and 4 bases stayed unmatched. The CDR3 loop reads CATKSGSADTQYF. CDR3 sequence (DNA): TGTGCCACCAAAAGCGGGAGCGCAGATACGCAGTATTTT.

The chain has TRBV5-1 and TRBJ2-3, with TRBD2 as a possible D gene (6 bases). V shed 2 bases and J shed 4 bases, with 14 bases lying between them. The CDR3 has 15 residues. In germline, CDR1 is SGHRS, CDR2 YFSETQ. CDR3 in amino acids: CASSFLGGGADTQYF. CDR3 coding DNA: TGCGCCAGCAGCTTTCTGGGCGGCGGGGCAGATACGCAGTATTTT.

The chain couples TRBV29-1 to TRBJ2-3; TRBD2 matches 9 bases. The CDR3 extends over 17 amino acids. Germline V CDR1 and CDR2: SQVTM, ANQGSEA. J lost 6 bases, V lost 4 bases, and 17 bases had no gene match. Written as DNA, the CDR3 is TGCAGCGTTGGACCCGGTAGGCGGGGGGGCCTCGGGGATACGCAGTATTTT. It specifies CSVGPGRRGGLGDTQYF.

This chain links TRBV27 with TRBJ2-2; TRBD1 matches at 7 bases. CDR3 length equals 15 residues. V dropped 6 bases and J dropped 0; count of bases not matched to a gene: 4. Germline loops: CDR1 MNHEY, CDR2 SMNVEV (reference sequence). As DNA, the CDR3 is TGTGCCAGCAGACGGACAGGAACGAACACCGGGGAGCTGTTTTTT. Translation gives CASRRTGTNTGELFF.

The chain has TRBV15 and TRBJ1-2; D is ambiguous. V gave up 5 bases and J gave up 4 bases, with 11 bases separating them. CDR1 is LNHNV, CDR2 YYDKDF, per germline (reference sequence). This CDR3 has 13 residues. Here the CDR3 DNA reads TGTGCCACCAGCCCCCAGGCGATCTATGGCTACACCTTC. Amino acid sequence: CATSPQAIYGYTF.

A word on this clone: Within the sample, other DNA sequences also encode this same CDR3. The chain's CDR3 is CASSSQGNQPQHF. The CDR3 region has the DNA TGTGCCAGTAGTTCCCAGGGGAATCAGCCCCAGCATTTT. V is TRBV19 and J is TRBJ1-5; a weak D match, TRBD1 (6 bases). V dropped 5 bases and J dropped 4 bases, with 9 bases sitting between them. The germline gives CDR1 LNHDA, CDR2 SQIVND (reference sequence). The CDR3 loop spans 13 amino acids.

The V call is TRBV3-1 (or the pseudogene TRBV3-2), the J call TRBJ1-5; D possibly corresponds to TRBD1 (5 bases). The CDR3 covers 15 residues. Germline-derived CDR1 and CDR2 are LGHDT and YNNKEL (reference sequence). The V end was cut by 5 bases, the J end by 0 bases, with 11 bases between. The CDR3: CASSATETSNQPQHF. The CDR3 nucleotides read TGTGCCAGCAGCGCGACAGAGACTAGCAATCAGCCCCAGCATTTT.

V gene TRBV4-3 combines with J gene TRBJ2-3; D possibly corresponds to TRBD2 (7 bases). V was shortened by 0 bases and J by 1 base, with 14 bases between the two germline ends. The CDR3 has 17 residues. CDR1 is LGHNA and CDR2 is YSLEER in the germline V gene. The CDR3 reads CASSQDRGALGTDTQYF. CDR3 DNA: TGCGCCAGCAGCCAAGACCGGGGGGCTCTCGGCACAGATACGCAGTATTTT.

The chain uses TRBV2 and TRBJ1-5; a weak D match, TRBD1 (6 bases). Trimming took 6 bases from V and 5 from J, leaving 14 bases between them. The CDR3 runs to 14 residues. The V gene's germline CDR1 is SNHLY and CDR2 FYNNEI. The CDR3 DNA sequence: TGTGCCAGCAGCCGGGACAACGGGGATCAGCCCCAGCATTTT. Its protein product is CASSRDNGDQPQHF. Full variable domain (outside the CDR3, taken from reference TRBV2 and TRBJ1-5): EPEVTQTPSHQVTQMGQEVILRCVPISNHLYFYWYRQILGQKVEFLVSFYNNEISEKSEIFDDQFSVERPDGSNFTLKIRSTKLEDSAMYFCASSRDNGDQPQHFGDGTRLSIL.

This chain uses TRBV7-8 with TRBJ1-2, with a weak D call TRBD1 (6 bases). The germline V gene has CDR1 SGHVS and CDR2 FQNEAQ. The CDR3 has 14 amino acids. The V end was cut by 5 bases, the J end by 4 bases, with 14 bases between. This chain's CDR3 is CASSPAGTSYGYTF. CDR3 in DNA: TGTGCCAGCAGCCCAGCCGGGACATCCTATGGCTACACCTTC. The whole variable domain, filled in from reference TRBV7-8 and TRBJ1-2, reads GAGVSQSPRYKVAKRGQDVALRCDPISGHVSLFWYQQALGQGPEFLTYFQNEAQLDKSGLPSDRFFAERPEGSVSTLKIQRTQQEDSAVYLCASSPAGTSYGYTFGSGTRLTVV.

V usage is TRBV28 and J usage is TRBJ1-1; the D gene is possibly TRBD1 (6 bases). The CDR3 is 15 residues long. The germline V gene has CDR1 MDHEN and CDR2 SYDVKM. With 7 bases removed from V and 3 bases from J, the gap between germline ends came to 18 bases. In nucleotides, the CDR3 is TGTGCCAGCAATTCTCCCCCGGGGGGGCACACTGAAGCTTTCTTT. This codes for CASNSPPGGHTEAFF.